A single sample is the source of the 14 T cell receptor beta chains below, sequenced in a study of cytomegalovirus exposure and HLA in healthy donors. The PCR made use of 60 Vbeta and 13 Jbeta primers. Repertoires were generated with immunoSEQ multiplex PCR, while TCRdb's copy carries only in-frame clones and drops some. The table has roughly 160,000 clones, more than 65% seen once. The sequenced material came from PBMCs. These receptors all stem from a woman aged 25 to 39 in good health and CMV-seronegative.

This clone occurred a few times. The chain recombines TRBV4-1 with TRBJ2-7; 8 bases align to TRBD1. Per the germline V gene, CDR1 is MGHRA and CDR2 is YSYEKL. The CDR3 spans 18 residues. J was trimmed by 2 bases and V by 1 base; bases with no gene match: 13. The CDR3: CASSQGDFIGQGAYEQYF. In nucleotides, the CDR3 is TGCGCCAGCAGCCAAGGGGATTTTATCGGACAGGGAGCCTACGAGCAGTACTTC.

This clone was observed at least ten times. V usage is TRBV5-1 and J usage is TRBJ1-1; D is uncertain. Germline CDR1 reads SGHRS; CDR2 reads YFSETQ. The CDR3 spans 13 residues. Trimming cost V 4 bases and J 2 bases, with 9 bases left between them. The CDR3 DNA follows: TGCGCCAGCAGCCGTCGGGTAAACACTGAAGCTTTCTTT. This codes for CASSRRVNTEAFF.

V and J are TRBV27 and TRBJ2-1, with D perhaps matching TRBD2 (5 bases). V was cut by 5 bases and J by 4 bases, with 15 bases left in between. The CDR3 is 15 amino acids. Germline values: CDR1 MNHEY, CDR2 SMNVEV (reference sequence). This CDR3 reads CASSDGLLPYNEQFF. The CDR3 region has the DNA TGTGCCAGCAGTGATGGACTTCTCCCTTACAATGAGCAGTTCTTC.

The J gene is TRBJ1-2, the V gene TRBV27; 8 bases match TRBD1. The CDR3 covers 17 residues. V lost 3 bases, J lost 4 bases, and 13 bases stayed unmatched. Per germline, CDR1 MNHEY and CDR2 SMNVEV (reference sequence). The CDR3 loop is CASSFEAGGKTGYGYTF. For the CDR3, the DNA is TGTGCCAGCAGTTTCGAGGCAGGGGGCAAAACCGGCTATGGCTACACCTTC.

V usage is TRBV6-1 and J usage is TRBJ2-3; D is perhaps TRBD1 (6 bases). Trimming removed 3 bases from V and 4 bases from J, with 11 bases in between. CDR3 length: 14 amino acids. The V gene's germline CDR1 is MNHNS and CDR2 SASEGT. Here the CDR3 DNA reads TGTGCCAGCAGTGACAGGGGATTCGCAGATACGCAGTATTTT. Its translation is CASSDRGFADTQYF.

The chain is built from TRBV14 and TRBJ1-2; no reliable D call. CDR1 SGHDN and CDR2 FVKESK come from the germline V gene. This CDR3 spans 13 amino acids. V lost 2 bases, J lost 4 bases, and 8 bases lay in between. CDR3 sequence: CASSQNRIYGYTF. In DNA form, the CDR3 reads TGTGCCAGCAGCCAAAACAGAATCTATGGCTACACCTTC.

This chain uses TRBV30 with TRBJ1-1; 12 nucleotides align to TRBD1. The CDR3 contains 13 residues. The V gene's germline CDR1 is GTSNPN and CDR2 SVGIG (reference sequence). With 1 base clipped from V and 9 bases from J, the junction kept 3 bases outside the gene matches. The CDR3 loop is CAWSEGQGAKAFF. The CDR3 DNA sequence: TGTGCCTGGAGTGAGGGACAGGGGGCGAAAGCTTTCTTT.

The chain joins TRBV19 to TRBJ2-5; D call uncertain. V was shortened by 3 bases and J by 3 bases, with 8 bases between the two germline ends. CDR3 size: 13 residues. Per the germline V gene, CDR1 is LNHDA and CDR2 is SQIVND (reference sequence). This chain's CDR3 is CASSIPGEETQYF. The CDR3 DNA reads TGTGCCAGTAGTATCCCAGGCGAAGAGACCCAGTACTTC.

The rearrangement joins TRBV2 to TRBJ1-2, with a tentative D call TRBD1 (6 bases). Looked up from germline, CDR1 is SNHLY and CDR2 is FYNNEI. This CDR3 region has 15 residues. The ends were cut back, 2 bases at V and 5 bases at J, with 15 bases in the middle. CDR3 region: CASSERLDSLYGYTF. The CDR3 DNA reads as TGTGCCAGCAGTGAAAGATTGGACAGCCTTTATGGCTACACCTTC.

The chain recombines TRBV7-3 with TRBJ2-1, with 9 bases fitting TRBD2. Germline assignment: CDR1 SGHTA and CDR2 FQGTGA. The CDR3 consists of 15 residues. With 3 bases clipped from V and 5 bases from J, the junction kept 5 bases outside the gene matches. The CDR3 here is CASSFSGLANNEQFF. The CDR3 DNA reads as TGTGCCAGCAGCTTTTCGGGACTAGCAAACAATGAGCAGTTCTTC.

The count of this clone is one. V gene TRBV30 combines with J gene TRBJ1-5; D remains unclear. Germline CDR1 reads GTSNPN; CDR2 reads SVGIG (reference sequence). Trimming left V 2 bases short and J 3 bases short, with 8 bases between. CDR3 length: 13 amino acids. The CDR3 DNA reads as TGTGCCTGGAGTAAACAGATCAATCAGCCCCAGCATTTT. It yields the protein CAWSKQINQPQHF.

The CDR3 nucleotides read TGTGCCAGCAGCTCCCCCGTTGGACAGGGTAATGAAGCTTTCTTT. This encodes CASSSPVGQGNEAFF. The chain recombines TRBV5-4 with TRBJ1-1; 8 bases fit TRBD1. CDR1 and CDR2 from the germline V gene are SGHNT and YYREEE (reference sequence). CDR3 length equals 15 residues. The trim removed 3 bases at V and 7 bases at J, leaving 11 bases unmatched.

CDR3 in DNA: TGTGCCAGCAGCTTGGGGAATAACGTGAGGGCCAGATATGGCTACACCTTC. Translating it yields CASSLGNNVRARYGYTF. The chain couples TRBV5-4 to TRBJ1-2, with unresolved D. CDR1 and CDR2 from the germline V gene are SGHNT and YYREEE (reference sequence). This CDR3 is 17 amino acids long. Deletions cut 0 bases from V and 5 bases from J, with 20 bases between.

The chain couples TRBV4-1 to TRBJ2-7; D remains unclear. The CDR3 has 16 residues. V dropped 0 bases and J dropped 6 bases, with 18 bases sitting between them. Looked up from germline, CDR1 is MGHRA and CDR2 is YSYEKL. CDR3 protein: CASSQETSGFIGEQYF. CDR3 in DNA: TGCGCCAGCAGCCAAGAAACCTCCGGGTTCATAGGCGAGCAGTACTTC.